A single sample is the source of the 23 T cell receptor beta chains below, sequenced in a study of CD8+ T cells in alopecia areata. RNA was isolated and reverse transcribed to cDNA, the sequencing template. TCRdb's copy holds only in-frame clones and misses some; the assay was immunoSEQ multiplex PCR. Of 140,000 to 150,000 clones in the sample, approximately 45% were seen once. Sequenced input: CD4+ T cells sorted from blood. The receptors derive from a human donor with alopecia areata.

The rearrangement uses TRBV29-1 and TRBJ2-3; D gene unclear. The V gene's germline CDR1 is SQVTM and CDR2 ANQGSEA. The V and J ends lost 2 bases and 5 bases respectively, with 8 bases between them. There are 12 residues in the CDR3. The CDR3 DNA reads as TGCAGCGTTGAATACCGAAGAGATACGCAGTATTTT. It translates to CSVEYRRDTQYF.

The chain carries TRBV7-9 and TRBJ1-2; 9 bases are a match to TRBD1. The CDR3 is 14 amino acids. The germline V gene encodes CDR1 SEHNR and CDR2 FQNEAQ (reference sequence). V lost 7 bases to trimming and J lost 2 bases; unmatched junction nucleotides: 5. CDR3 residues: CASNRGQGNYGYTF. Here the CDR3 DNA reads TGTGCCAGCAACAGGGGACAGGGCAACTATGGCTACACCTTC. Full variable domain (rest looked up from reference TRBV7-9 and TRBJ1-2): DTGVSQNPRHKITKRGQNVTFRCDPISEHNRLYWYRQTLGQGPEFLTYFQNEAQLEKSRLLSDRFSAERPKGSFSTLEIQRTEQGDSAMYLCASNRGQGNYGYTFGSGTRLTVV.

This clone was picked up a small number of times. V and J are TRBV28 and TRBJ2-7, with D possibly matching TRBD1 (6 bases). CDR3 length: 11 residues. The germline V gene encodes CDR1 MDHEN and CDR2 SYDVKM. V gave up 8 bases and J gave up 11 bases, with 16 bases separating them. CDR3 protein: CASRTRQVKYF. The CDR3 DNA is TGTGCCAGCCGGACCCGACAGGTGAAGTACTTC.

This clone was counted between two and nine times. The V and J genes are TRBV4-1 and TRBJ1-3; 7 nucleotides match TRBD1. The ends lost 1 base at V and 3 bases at J; junction bases unmatched: 6. The germline CDR1 and CDR2 sequences are MGHRA and YSYEKL. This CDR3 spans 16 amino acids. The CDR3 here is CASSQVGGGFGNTIYF. CDR3 nucleotide sequence: TGCGCCAGCAGCCAAGTAGGAGGGGGCTTTGGAAACACCATATATTTT.

The gene calls are TRBV28 and TRBJ2-1, with TRBD2 identical over 7 bases. In germline, CDR1 is MDHEN, CDR2 SYDVKM. This CDR3 is 14 amino acids long. V dropped 7 bases and J dropped 8; count of bases not matched to a gene: 11. DNA of the CDR3: TGTGCCAGCACGCCCGGGACTATATTACATGAGCAGTTCTTC. Amino acids: CASTPGTILHEQFF.

This clone was detected ten times or more. The rearrangement uses TRBV14 and TRBJ2-2; no reliable D call. CDR1 is SGHDN and CDR2 is FVKESK in the germline V gene. Deletions cut 4 bases from V and 6 bases from J, with 15 bases between. The CDR3 is 15 amino acids. CDR3 in amino acids: CASSLRRPEAGELFF. Here the CDR3 DNA reads TGTGCCAGCAGCCTCCGACGACCCGAGGCCGGGGAGCTGTTTTTT. Full variable domain (remainder filled in from reference TRBV14 and TRBJ2-2): EAGVTQFPSHSVIEKGQTVTLRCDPISGHDNLYWYRRVMGKEIKFLLHFVKESKQDESGMPNNRFLAERTGGTYSTLKVQPAELEDSGVYFCASSLRRPEAGELFFGEGSRLTVL.

This clone has just a few counts. This chain joins TRBV2 and TRBJ1-1; no clear D gene. Germline V gene data show CDR1 as SNHLY and CDR2 as FYNNEI. Deletions cut 11 bases from V and 5 bases from J, with 18 bases between. This CDR3 contains 13 residues. CDR3 DNA sequence: TGTGCCTCCCGGGGAAGGGCGGCGACTGAAGCTTTCTTT. Its translation: CASRGRAATEAFF.

Turning to this clone: Other DNA sequences in the same sample also yield this CDR3. The chain joins TRBV5-1 to TRBJ2-3, with D uncertain. This CDR3 is built from 13 residues. V shed 0 bases and J shed 3 bases, with 5 bases lying between them. Germline CDR1 SGHRS, CDR2 YFSETQ. The CDR3 is CASSLGGTDTQYF. Written as DNA, the CDR3 is TGCGCCAGCAGCTTGGGGGGTACAGATACGCAGTATTTT.

V usage is TRBV28 and J usage is TRBJ2-7; possible D gene TRBD1, 6 bases. This CDR3 has 12 residues. Trimming stripped 7 bases from V and 2 bases from J, with 9 bases between. The germline V gene has CDR1 MDHEN and CDR2 SYDVKM. CDR3 protein: CASTRTAYEQYF. As DNA, the CDR3 is TGTGCCAGCACCAGGACAGCCTACGAGCAGTACTTC.

This CDR3 is CASSHGQPYEQYF. The CDR3 bases are TGTGCCAGCTCCCACGGACAGCCCTACGAGCAGTACTTC. The chain joins TRBV18 to TRBJ2-7, with D tentatively TRBD1 (6 bases). The length of the CDR3 is 13 residues. Germline V gives CDR1 KGHSH, CDR2 LQKENI. Trimming cost V 6 bases and J 2 bases, with 11 bases left between them.

The genes are TRBV5-1 and TRBJ1-1; D remains ambiguous. CDR1 and CDR2 (germline): SGHRS, YFSETQ. This CDR3 comprises 13 residues. V gave up 1 base and J gave up 7 bases, with 11 bases separating them. CDR3 residues: CASSLYREDEAFF. The CDR3 region has the DNA TGCGCCAGCAGCTTGTATAGGGAGGATGAAGCTTTCTTT.

In this sample, this clone turned up once. The rearrangement links TRBV6-5 to TRBJ1-2, with a tentative D call TRBD1 (5 bases). V lost 5 bases, J lost 6 bases, and 16 bases lay in between. Germline CDR1 is MNHEY and CDR2 is SVGAGI. CDR3 length: 14 residues. DNA for the CDR3: TGTGCCAGCAGTCCGACGGTTTCAGGGAATGGCTACACCTTC. Its protein is CASSPTVSGNGYTF.

V and J are TRBV9 and TRBJ2-6; D gene uncertain. The ends were cut back, 0 bases at V and 4 bases at J, with 8 bases in the middle. This CDR3 comprises 15 residues. Germline-derived CDR1 and CDR2 are SGDLS and YYNGEE. The CDR3 bases are TGTGCCAGCAGCGTAGGTGGGGTCGGGGCCAACGTCCTGACTTTC. It specifies CASSVGGVGANVLTF.

There are a few counts of this clone. V and J are TRBV12-5 and TRBJ2-7; D is undetermined. V was pared by 4 bases and J by 7 bases, with 17 bases between. CDR1 is LGHNT and CDR2 is FRNRAP in the germline V gene. This CDR3 has 14 residues. The chain's CDR3 is CASGSSSPLGEQYF. The CDR3 DNA is TGTGCTAGTGGTTCATCTAGTCCTCTCGGGGAGCAGTACTTC.

The chain has TRBV6-6 and TRBJ1-5; 10 nucleotides match TRBD1. V gave up 6 bases and J gave up 2 bases; unmatched junction bases: 4. Per the germline V gene, CDR1 is MNHNY and CDR2 is SVGAGI (reference sequence). This CDR3 spans 15 amino acids. CDR3 in DNA: TGTGCCAGCAGCCCCGGGACAGGGGGCAATCAGCCCCAGCATTTT. Translation gives CASSPGTGGNQPQHF.

The CDR3 DNA sequence: TGCGCCAGCAGCGGGAGAAGCGGGAGCTACAATGAGCAGTTCTTC. It codes for CASSGRSGSYNEQFF. This chain joins TRBV5-1 and TRBJ2-1, with TRBD2 matching 8 bases. The CDR3 spans 15 residues. CDR1 and CDR2 from the germline V gene are SGHRS and YFSETQ. The V and J ends lost 4 bases and 3 bases, in that order; junction bases with no gene match: 6. Full variable domain (missing parts from reference TRBV5-1 and TRBJ2-1): KAGVTQTPRYLIKTRGQQVTLSCSPISGHRSVSWYQQTPGQGLQFLFEYFSETQRNKGNFPGRFSGRQFSNSRSEMNVSTLELGDSALYLCASSGRSGSYNEQFFGPGTRLTVL.

This rearrangement joins TRBV29-1 to TRBJ1-5, with TRBD1 as a possible D gene (6 bases). This CDR3 is 13 amino acids long. Trimming removed 6 bases from V and 3 bases from J, with 12 bases in between. Germline V gene lookup returns CDR1 SQVTM and CDR2 ANQGSEA. Written as DNA, the CDR3 is TGCAGCGTCCTCCAGGGGTTCAATCAGCCCCAGCATTTT. It encodes CSVLQGFNQPQHF.

This clone was counted a few times. V is TRBV6-1 and J is TRBJ2-4; 14 positions agree with TRBD2. CDR1 and CDR2 (germline): MNHNS, SASEGT. Trimming took 2 bases from V and 8 from J; bases not matched to a gene: 11. The CDR3 length is 18 residues. CDR3 amino acids: CASSELQGGTSGSDIQYF. The DNA for the CDR3 is TGTGCCAGCAGTGAACTACAAGGAGGGACTAGCGGGAGTGACATTCAGTACTTC.

The rearrangement joins TRBV5-1 to TRBJ2-5; D uncertain. This CDR3 comprises 12 residues. Germline V CDR1 and CDR2: SGHRS, YFSETQ. V lost 4 bases and J lost 3, with 7 bases in between. The CDR3 DNA reads as TGCGCCAGCAGCCCAGCAGAAGAGACCCAGTACTTC. Its translation is CASSPAEETQYF. Using reference TRBV5-1 and TRBJ2-5 for the parts outside the CDR3, the full variable domain is KAGVTQTPRYLIKTRGQQVTLSCSPISGHRSVSWYQQTPGQGLQFLFEYFSETQRNKGNFPGRFSGRQFSNSRSEMNVSTLELGDSALYLCASSPAEETQYFGPGTRLLVL.

The genes are TRBV6-5 and TRBJ2-5, with D perhaps matching TRBD1 or TRBD2 (6 bases each). V shed 2 bases and J shed 3 bases, with 13 bases lying between them. This CDR3 spans 15 amino acids. Looked up from germline, CDR1 is MNHEY and CDR2 is SVGAGI. The CDR3 bases are TGTGCCAGCAGTTACGAGGGGGGCCCTGAAGAGACCCAGTACTTC. Amino acid sequence: CASSYEGGPEETQYF.

This chain links TRBV5-6 with TRBJ2-5, with D unclear. The length of the CDR3 is 15 residues. Trimming took off 0 bases at V and 5 bases at J, with 14 bases between the two ends. Germline CDR1 and CDR2: SGHDT and YYEEEE. The CDR3 DNA is TGTGCCAGCAGCTTGGGCAATGGGGTCGGGGAGACCCAGTACTTC. Protein product: CASSLGNGVGETQYF.

The CDR3 DNA reads TGTGCCAGCAGTGTTGATAGAGAGTACGAGCAGTACTTC. Residues: CASSVDREYEQYF. The chain carries TRBV2 and TRBJ2-7; D uncertain. V dropped 4 bases and J dropped 4 bases, with 11 bases sitting between them. This CDR3 is built from 13 residues. Per the germline V gene, CDR1 is SNHLY and CDR2 is FYNNEI.

This clone was observed a handful of times. The gene calls are TRBV28 and TRBJ2-1, with 7 bases fitting TRBD2. The CDR3 is made up of 16 amino acids. V shed 3 bases and J 9 bases; nucleotides not matched to a gene: 14. Germline CDR1 is MDHEN and CDR2 is SYDVKM. This chain's CDR3 is CASSFVIGLVIGEQFF. CDR3 DNA: TGTGCCAGCAGTTTTGTCATTGGACTAGTAATAGGTGAGCAGTTCTTC.